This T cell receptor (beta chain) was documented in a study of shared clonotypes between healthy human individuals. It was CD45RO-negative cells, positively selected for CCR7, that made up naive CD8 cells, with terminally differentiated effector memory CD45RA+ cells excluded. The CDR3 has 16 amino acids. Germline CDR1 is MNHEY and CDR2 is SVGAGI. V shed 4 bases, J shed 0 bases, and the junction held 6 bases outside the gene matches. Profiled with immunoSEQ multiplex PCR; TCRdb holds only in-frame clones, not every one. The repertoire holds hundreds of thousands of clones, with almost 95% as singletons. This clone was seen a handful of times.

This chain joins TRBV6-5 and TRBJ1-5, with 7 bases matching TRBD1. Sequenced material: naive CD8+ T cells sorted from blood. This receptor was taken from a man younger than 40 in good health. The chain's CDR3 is CASSSRDSYSNQPQHF. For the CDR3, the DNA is TGTGCCAGCAGTTCCCGGGACAGTTATAGCAATCAGCCCCAGCATTTT.